The 13 T cell receptor beta chains presented below share a single source sample, sequenced in a study of a mutant IDH1 vaccine in newly diagnosed glioma (dated by TCRdb to the early 2020s). Their recognized antigens are unknown. The sample's time point label, decoded: week 23, last vaccination. A 20-mer mutant IDH1 peptide at 300 micrograms in Montanide made up each vaccine dose, which was injected subcutaneously together with topical imiquimod. The library was built by means of the immunoSEQ multiplex PCR assay. In TCRdb, the immuneACCESS table is reduced to in-frame sequences with V and J assigned. These tables do not hold every clone; where another copy was compared, an unresolved V gene accounts for under half, and the others remain unexplained. This sample has roughly 40,000 clones in its table, and around 90% of those were observed once. 3% to 4.5% of the sample belongs to the ten largest clones.

The input for sequencing was PBMCs, taken from a glioma patient whose treatment included an IDH1 peptide vaccine. Every receptor here comes from a man aged 45 to 65 with glioma.

The V gene is TRBV4-3, the J gene TRBJ1-2; TRBD1 aligns across 7 bases. Germline V CDR1 and CDR2: LGHNA, YSLEER. J was trimmed by 4 bases and V by 3 bases; bases with no gene match: 5. CDR3 length equals 14 residues. The CDR3 is CASSQGTGVYGYTF. Written as DNA, the CDR3 is TGCGCCAGCAGCCAGGGAACAGGGGTCTATGGCTACACCTTC.

The chain links TRBV4-2 to TRBJ2-2; 9 bases map to TRBD2. J was trimmed by 5 bases and V by 0 bases; bases with no gene match: 13. The V gene's germline CDR1 is LGHNA and CDR2 YNFKEQ. There are 19 residues in the CDR3. The CDR3: CASSQDFQAGGSVTGELFF. In DNA form, the CDR3 reads TGTGCCAGCAGCCAAGATTTTCAAGCGGGAGGAAGCGTGACCGGGGAGCTGTTTTTT.

The J gene is TRBJ2-3, the V gene TRBV2; TRBD2 matches at 7 bases. The CDR3 spans 16 residues. The V segment lost 3 bases and the J segment 4 bases; nucleotides outside the gene matches: 10. CDR1 SNHLY and CDR2 FYNNEI come from the germline V gene. Here the CDR3 DNA reads TGTGCCAGCAGTGAGGGACTAACCCCTAGCGCAGATACGCAGTATTTT. This encodes CASSEGLTPSADTQYF.

The chain has TRBV5-1 and TRBJ2-1, with 12 bases fitting TRBD2. CDR1 is SGHRS, CDR2 YFSETQ, per germline. J lost 5 bases, V lost 4 bases, and 10 bases had no gene match. This CDR3 has 17 residues. CDR3 DNA sequence: TGCGCCAGCAGCCCCCGACTAGCGGGAGAAGTCAACAATGAGCAGTTCTTC. Amino acid sequence: CASSPRLAGEVNNEQFF.

This chain connects TRBV19 to TRBJ1-5; D is unclear. Trimming took 3 bases from V and 9 from J, leaving 18 bases between them. Germline-derived CDR1 and CDR2 are LNHDA and SQIVND (reference sequence). The CDR3 loop spans 15 amino acids. CDR3: CASSIAALNGLPQHF. The CDR3 coding sequence is TGTGCCAGTAGTATCGCGGCACTCAATGGCCTGCCCCAGCATTTT.

The chain has TRBV6-5 and TRBJ2-7; TRBD1 matches 8 bases. J lost 1 base, V lost 2 bases, and 7 bases had no gene match. CDR1 and CDR2 from the germline V gene are MNHEY and SVGAGI. The CDR3 covers 16 residues. The CDR3 spells CASSYHGQGLSYEQYF. As DNA, the CDR3 is TGTGCCAGCAGTTACCACGGACAGGGCCTTTCCTACGAGCAGTACTTC.

This clone has more than one count but fewer than ten. The rearrangement joins TRBV5-1 to TRBJ1-2; D ambiguous. The germline CDR1 and CDR2 sequences are SGHRS and YFSETQ. The CDR3 has 15 residues. V lost 0 bases and J lost 4, with 13 bases in between. The CDR3 DNA reads TGCGCCAGCAGCTTGGAGGCAGCGGACCCCTATGGCTACACCTTC. Residues: CASSLEAADPYGYTF.

The chain uses TRBV6-5 and TRBJ2-5; 9 nucleotides agree with TRBD1. V gave up 5 bases and J gave up 4 bases; unmatched junction bases: 8. Germline-derived CDR1 and CDR2 are MNHEY and SVGAGI. This CDR3 has 15 amino acids. Here the CDR3 DNA reads TGTGCCAGCAGTCGCACAGGGGGCCCTCGAGAGACCCAGTACTTC. Its protein product is CASSRTGGPRETQYF.

The chain uses TRBV5-8 and TRBJ2-2; no clear D. V lost 4 bases, J lost 6 bases, and 13 bases lay in between. This CDR3 is built from 14 residues. The germline gives CDR1 SGHTS, CDR2 YDEGEE. The CDR3 protein is CASSPHVAPGELFF. CDR3 sequence (DNA): TGTGCCAGCAGCCCCCATGTGGCCCCCGGGGAGCTGTTTTTT.

V is TRBV25-1 and J is TRBJ2-1, with 7 bases matching TRBD1. Germline V CDR1 and CDR2: MGHDK, SYGVNS. CDR3 length equals 13 residues. V gave up 7 bases and J gave up 2 bases; unmatched junction bases: 2. The CDR3 region has the DNA TGTGCCAGCACTGGGACAGCCTACAATGAGCAGTTCTTC. It yields the protein CASTGTAYNEQFF.

V usage is TRBV27 and J usage is TRBJ2-5; 9 nucleotides line up with TRBD2. The germline V gene encodes CDR1 MNHEY and CDR2 SMNVEV (reference sequence). The CDR3 has 14 residues. J gave up 5 bases and V 4 bases, and 5 bases lay outside the gene matches. The CDR3 bases are TGTGCCAGCAGTTCGAAGCGGGGGGAGGAGACCCAGTACTTC. It translates to CASSSKRGEETQYF.

V gene TRBV9 combines with J gene TRBJ2-3; TRBD2 is a possible D gene (6 bases). The V end lost 1 base, the J end lost 1 base, and 10 bases lay between the germline ends. CDR3 size: 15 residues. The germline V gene has CDR1 SGDLS and CDR2 YYNGEE. CDR3 DNA sequence: TGTGCCAGCAGCGTATTGGAGGGCCGCACAGATACGCAGTATTTT. It encodes CASSVLEGRTDTQYF.

The chain uses TRBV28 and TRBJ1-2, with 9 bases that match TRBD1. This CDR3 has 14 amino acids. Trimming cost V 6 bases and J 6 bases; bases outside gene matches: 8. CDR1 MDHEN and CDR2 SYDVKM come from the germline V gene. The CDR3 spells CASSQNRGLDGYTF. Here the CDR3 DNA reads TGTGCCAGCAGCCAAAACAGGGGGCTGGATGGCTACACCTTC.